This TCR beta chain was captured in a study of blood T cells in healthy people across ages. Points from the study as a whole: When set beside aged donors, long-lived donors presented more naive CD4+ cells and higher diversity. PBMC samples, being unsorted, prevented any conclusive comparison of naive and antigen-experienced cells.

On this clonotype itself: What it binds is not known.

Together with a sample-barcoded 5' primer, a J-beta primer mix was included in a second PCR lasting about 6 to 11 cycles. Every cDNA was tagged by a template-switch adaptor with 12 random nucleotides. A single record per CDR3 protein comes from TCRdb applying MiXCR to the 5' RACE reads. This sample has hundreds of thousands of distinct CDR3 sequences; about half occur once, and the top ten carry around 18%. A minimum of 7 million PBMCs was isolated per sample. Germline V gene data show CDR1 as SGHRS and CDR2 as YFSETQ. The CDR3 has 16 residues. V lost 4 bases and J 5 bases, leaving 21 bases between the germline ends.

The chain uses TRBV5-1 and TRBJ2-5; possibly TRBD1 for D (6 bases). The specimen sequenced was blood. The source of this sequence is a man older than 75 in good health. The CDR3 loop is CASSPTGPPPEETQYF. Here the CDR3 DNA reads TGCGCCAGCAGCCCGACAGGACCTCCGCCGGAGGAGACCCAGTACTTC.